A selection of T cell receptor beta chains follows, all from one sample in a study of beta chain features in type 1 diabetes. Sequencing was performed with immunoSEQ multiplex PCR; in TCRdb, only in-frame clones are kept and a portion is missing. The table lists more than 550,000 clones, about 14% of them singletons, with less than 0.04% in the top ten. Sample: naive CD4+ T cells from blood. The receptors shown here come from a man aged 18 to 35 with type 1 diabetes. The CDR3 runs from the conserved cysteine through the conserved F or W. The D gene is left open where the match is weak. Only part of the rows carry a size: once, few, many, or a class if the clone is expanded.

d_gene: NA
abundance: few
j_gene: TRBJ2-5
v_gene: TRBV25-1
CDR3nt: TGTGCCAGCAGTCGACAGATCCAAGAGACCCAGTACTTC
CDR3aa: CASSRQIQETQYF

d_gene: TRBD1
abundance: NA
j_gene: TRBJ2-3
v_gene: TRBV7-2
CDR3nt: TGTGCCAGCAGCCTAAGACAGGGGTCAGATACGCAGTATTTT
CDR3aa: CASSLRQGSDTQYF

d_gene: TRBD1
abundance: few
j_gene: TRBJ1-2
v_gene: TRBV30
CDR3nt: TGTGCCTGGATCTTAACGGACAGGAATGGCTACACCTTC
CDR3aa: CAWILTDRNGYTF

d_gene: TRBD2
abundance: few
j_gene: TRBJ2-2
v_gene: TRBV30
CDR3nt: TGTGCCTGGAGTGTATCGGGGGGAATAGGCGGGGAGCTGTTTTTT
CDR3aa: CAWSVSGGIGGELFF

d_gene: NA
abundance: NA
j_gene: TRBJ1-6
v_gene: TRBV6-5
CDR3nt: TGTGCCAGCACCTCCTCCCCGGACACTCGTTCACCCCTCCACTTT
CDR3aa: CASTSSPDTRSPLHF

d_gene: NA
abundance: few
j_gene: TRBJ1-6
v_gene: TRBV2
CDR3nt: TGTGCCAGCACGAGCTCCTATAATTCACCCCTCCACTTT
CDR3aa: CASTSSYNSPLHF

d_gene: NA
abundance: NA
j_gene: TRBJ2-5
v_gene: TRBV6-5
CDR3nt: TGTGCCAGCAGTAAACAAGAGACCCAGTACTTC
CDR3aa: CASSKQETQYF

d_gene: NA
abundance: NA
j_gene: TRBJ2-1
v_gene: TRBV5-1
CDR3nt: TGCGCCAGCAGCTTGGATGTGGGGAATGAGCAGTTCTTC
CDR3aa: CASSLDVGNEQFF

d_gene: TRBD1
abundance: NA
j_gene: TRBJ2-7
v_gene: TRBV30
CDR3nt: TGTGCCTGGAGTGACCGGGACAGGGCGACCTACGAGCAGTACTTC
CDR3aa: CAWSDRDRATYEQYF

d_gene: TRBD1
abundance: NA
j_gene: TRBJ1-4
v_gene: TRBV7-9
CDR3nt: TGTGCCAGCAGTCCTACGGCGACAGGGGGCTGGGAAAAACTGTTTTTT
CDR3aa: CASSPTATGGWEKLFF

d_gene: NA
abundance: NA
j_gene: TRBJ1-1
v_gene: TRBV29-1
CDR3nt: TGCAGCGTTCGGTGGGGGGCCACGAACACTGAAGCTTTCTTT
CDR3aa: CSVRWGATNTEAFF

d_gene: TRBD1
abundance: few
j_gene: TRBJ1-1
v_gene: TRBV29-1
CDR3nt: TGCAGCGTTGAGGGGACAGGGGTTACTGAAGCTTTCTTT
CDR3aa: CSVEGTGVTEAFF